This is a list of T cell receptor beta chains from one sample in a study of PD-L1 blockade in urothelial cancer. Sequencing used immunoSEQ multiplex PCR; TCRdb keeps in-frame clones, though not all of them. The table shows around 45,000 clones, with about four fifths occurring only once. The sequencing here drew on PBMCs, taken around atezolizumab (anti-PD-L1) treatment. All receptors come from a man between 60 and 75 years old with urothelial cancer. CDR3s include the opening cysteine and the closing phenylalanine or tryptophan. D genes are given only for firm matches. Clone size is stated in some rows and not others, as once, few, many or a class when expanded.

j_call: TRBJ2-7; v_call: TRBV28; d_call: .; clone_size: .; cdr3_nt: TGTGCCAGCAGTTTATCAAGCCTCTACGAGCAGTACTTC; cdr3_aa: CASSLSSLYEQYF
j_call: TRBJ1-1; v_call: TRBV4-1; d_call: .; clone_size: .; cdr3_nt: TGCGCCAGCAGCCAAGCGCCCCCGAGGCTGGTGAACACTGAAGCTTTCTTT; cdr3_aa: CASSQAPPRLVNTEAFF
j_call: TRBJ2-5; v_call: TRBV6-5; d_call: TRBD1; clone_size: .; cdr3_nt: TGTGCCAGCAGAGACAGGGTGGAGACCCAGTACTTC; cdr3_aa: CASRDRVETQYF
j_call: TRBJ2-5; v_call: TRBV14; d_call: TRBD1; clone_size: .; cdr3_nt: TGTGCCAGCAGCCGAAACAGGGGGCTGGGGAAGACCCAGTACTTC; cdr3_aa: CASSRNRGLGKTQYF
j_call: TRBJ2-1; v_call: TRBV30; d_call: .; clone_size: .; cdr3_nt: TGTGCCTGGAGTGCAGGGGTGGGCAATGAGCAGTTCTTC; cdr3_aa: CAWSAGVGNEQFF
j_call: TRBJ1-2; v_call: TRBV7-9; d_call: .; clone_size: .; cdr3_nt: TGTGCCAGCAGCTTAGTAGAGGACTCCAGGGGCTACACCTTC; cdr3_aa: CASSLVEDSRGYTF
j_call: TRBJ2-3; v_call: TRBV25-1; d_call: TRBD1; clone_size: .; cdr3_nt: TGTGCCAGCAGTGAACGGATAGCCCGGACAGGCCCCGCAGATACGCAGTATTTT; cdr3_aa: CASSERIARTGPADTQYF
j_call: TRBJ2-3; v_call: TRBV6-1; d_call: .; clone_size: .; cdr3_nt: TGTGCCAGCAGTGGGACTAACACCGATACGCAGTATTTT; cdr3_aa: CASSGTNTDTQYF
j_call: TRBJ1-3; v_call: TRBV6-5; d_call: TRBD1; clone_size: .; cdr3_nt: TGTGCCAGCAGATTCAGGGGGCGTAATTCTGACACCATATATTTT; cdr3_aa: CASRFRGRNSDTIYF
j_call: TRBJ2-7; v_call: TRBV28; d_call: TRBD1; clone_size: .; cdr3_nt: TGTGCCAGCAGTTTATCTTTGGGACAGGGGGCGTACGAGCAGTACTTC; cdr3_aa: CASSLSLGQGAYEQYF
j_call: TRBJ1-6; v_call: TRBV28; d_call: .; clone_size: .; cdr3_nt: TGTGCCAGCAGCCCCGGACAAATCTATAATTCACCCCTCCACTTT; cdr3_aa: CASSPGQIYNSPLHF
j_call: TRBJ1-6; v_call: TRBV11-2; d_call: .; clone_size: .; cdr3_nt: TGTGCCAGCAGCACTACAGACAGTCATTCACCCCTCCACTTT; cdr3_aa: CASSTTDSHSPLHF
j_call: TRBJ1-6; v_call: TRBV28; d_call: .; clone_size: .; cdr3_nt: TGTGCCAGCAGTTCCGGCCCTAGGTACGATAATTCACCCCTCCACTTT; cdr3_aa: CASSSGPRYDNSPLHF
j_call: TRBJ2-7; v_call: TRBV6-8; d_call: .; clone_size: .; cdr3_nt: TGTGTTAGCAGGCAGAGGGCGGCATACGAGCAGTACTTC; cdr3_aa: CVSRQRAAYEQYF
j_call: TRBJ2-6; v_call: TRBV28; d_call: TRBD1; clone_size: .; cdr3_nt: TGTGCCAGCACCCCTGAGACAGGGTTTAGTAGTGGGGCCAACGTCCTGACTTTC; cdr3_aa: CASTPETGFSSGANVLTF
j_call: TRBJ2-7; v_call: TRBV7-9; d_call: .; clone_size: .; cdr3_nt: TGTGCCAGCAGAGGGACATCTTACGAGCAGTACTTC; cdr3_aa: CASRGTSYEQYF
j_call: TRBJ1-2; v_call: TRBV18; d_call: TRBD1; clone_size: .; cdr3_nt: TGTGCCAGCTCACCACTGGGACAGGGGACTAACTATGGCTACACCTTC; cdr3_aa: CASSPLGQGTNYGYTF
j_call: TRBJ2-5; v_call: TRBV4-2; d_call: TRBD2; clone_size: .; cdr3_nt: TGTGCCAGCAGCCAAGATCCCGCGGGGGGGGGCCAAGAGACCCAGTACTTC; cdr3_aa: CASSQDPAGGGQETQYF
j_call: TRBJ1-1; v_call: TRBV5-1; d_call: .; clone_size: .; cdr3_nt: TGCGCCAGCAGTCAGGGATACACTGAAGCTTTCTTT; cdr3_aa: CASSQGYTEAFF
j_call: TRBJ1-2; v_call: TRBV6-5; d_call: TRBD1; clone_size: few; cdr3_nt: TGTGCCAGCAGGCGGACAGGGGGCAGCTATGGCTACACCTTC; cdr3_aa: CASRRTGGSYGYTF
j_call: TRBJ1-4; v_call: TRBV28; d_call: .; clone_size: .; cdr3_nt: TGTGCCAGCAGTTTATCGGCGGTGGCGGGGCGGGAAAAACTGTTTTTT; cdr3_aa: CASSLSAVAGREKLFF
j_call: TRBJ1-5; v_call: TRBV6-6; d_call: .; clone_size: many; cdr3_nt: TGTGCCAGCATTAGGGGGAGCAATCAGCCCCAGCATTTT; cdr3_aa: CASIRGSNQPQHF
j_call: TRBJ2-5; v_call: TRBV7-8; d_call: TRBD2; clone_size: .; cdr3_nt: TGTGCCAGCAGCGCCACTAGCGGGGAAGAGACCCAGTACTTC; cdr3_aa: CASSATSGEETQYF
j_call: TRBJ2-3; v_call: TRBV5-1; d_call: .; clone_size: .; cdr3_nt: TGCGCCAGCAGCTTTTTACAGGGCGCAGATACGCAGTATTTT; cdr3_aa: CASSFLQGADTQYF
j_call: TRBJ1-4; v_call: TRBV4-1; d_call: TRBD1; clone_size: .; cdr3_nt: TGCGCCAGCAGCCTAGGACAGGAGAATGAAAAACTGTTTTTT; cdr3_aa: CASSLGQENEKLFF
j_call: TRBJ1-5; v_call: TRBV9; d_call: .; clone_size: .; cdr3_nt: TGTGCCAGCAGCGAGGGGCGGTGGAGCAATCAGCCCCAGCATTTT; cdr3_aa: CASSEGRWSNQPQHF
j_call: TRBJ1-5; v_call: TRBV28; d_call: TRBD1; clone_size: .; cdr3_nt: TGTGCCAGCAGTCCCACAGGGGGCAGCAATCAGCCCCAGCATTTT; cdr3_aa: CASSPTGGSNQPQHF
j_call: TRBJ2-1; v_call: TRBV7-2; d_call: TRBD2; clone_size: .; cdr3_nt: TGTGCCAGCAGCTTAATGCGGGGGGGCAGCAATGAGCAGTTCTTC; cdr3_aa: CASSLMRGGSNEQFF
j_call: TRBJ2-3; v_call: TRBV28; d_call: .; clone_size: once; cdr3_nt: TGTGCCAGCAGCCGCCGTGGAGGGGATAGCACAGATACGCAGTATTTT; cdr3_aa: CASSRRGGDSTDTQYF
j_call: TRBJ1-1; v_call: TRBV30; d_call: .; clone_size: few; cdr3_nt: TGTGCCTGGAGGGAGGGGGATGGCGGGGGAGCTTTCTTT; cdr3_aa: CAWREGDGGGAFF
j_call: TRBJ1-4; v_call: TRBV2; d_call: .; clone_size: .; cdr3_nt: TGTGCCAGCAGTGTAGATAATAATGAAAAACTGTTTTTT; cdr3_aa: CASSVDNNEKLFF
j_call: TRBJ1-2; v_call: TRBV9; d_call: TRBD1; clone_size: .; cdr3_nt: TGTGCCAGCAGCGTTGGGGACAGGGGGACCTATGGCTACACCTTC; cdr3_aa: CASSVGDRGTYGYTF
j_call: TRBJ2-7; v_call: TRBV19; d_call: TRBD2; clone_size: .; cdr3_nt: TGTGCCAGTAGTATAGTCGGCGGGGGGCGAAACGAGCAGTACTTC; cdr3_aa: CASSIVGGGRNEQYF
j_call: TRBJ2-3; v_call: TRBV11-2; d_call: TRBD1; clone_size: few; cdr3_nt: TGTGCCAGCAGACGAGCAGGGGGCGGTACTAGCACAGATACGCAGTATTTT; cdr3_aa: CASRRAGGGTSTDTQYF
j_call: TRBJ2-7; v_call: TRBV7-7; d_call: TRBD1; clone_size: .; cdr3_nt: TGTGCTAGCAGCTTAGCCCCCCTTGGACAGGGGGACTACGAGCAGTACTTC; cdr3_aa: CASSLAPLGQGDYEQYF
j_call: TRBJ2-5; v_call: TRBV5-1; d_call: .; clone_size: .; cdr3_nt: TGCGCCAGCAGCTTGGAACCTCGCGGGGGCGGCGAGACCCAGTACTTC; cdr3_aa: CASSLEPRGGGETQYF
j_call: TRBJ1-1; v_call: TRBV5-1; d_call: .; clone_size: .; cdr3_nt: TGCGCCAGCAGCTTAAGCTTACAGGGCTACACTGAAGCTTTCTTT; cdr3_aa: CASSLSLQGYTEAFF
j_call: TRBJ2-7; v_call: TRBV10-3; d_call: TRBD1; clone_size: once; cdr3_nt: TGTGCCATCAGTGATACGGGACAGGGTGTCTACGAGCAGTACTTC; cdr3_aa: CAISDTGQGVYEQYF
j_call: TRBJ2-2; v_call: TRBV28; d_call: TRBD1; clone_size: few; cdr3_nt: TGTGCCAGCAGTTTAGGGTGGACAGGGCTACTTTCCTCAGCGAACACCGGGGAGCTGTTTTTT; cdr3_aa: CASSLGWTGLLSSANTGELFF
j_call: TRBJ2-1; v_call: TRBV4-1; d_call: .; clone_size: .; cdr3_nt: TGCGCCAGCAGCCAAGTCGGAGACTACTACAATGAGCAGTTCTTC; cdr3_aa: CASSQVGDYYNEQFF
j_call: TRBJ1-6; v_call: TRBV7-9; d_call: .; clone_size: .; cdr3_nt: TGTGCCAGCAGCTCCGGGAGTAATTCACCCCTCCACTTT; cdr3_aa: CASSSGSNSPLHF
j_call: TRBJ2-3; v_call: TRBV29-1; d_call: .; clone_size: .; cdr3_nt: TGCAGCGTTGGAAAGGCCGGCGGGACAGATACGCAGTATTTT; cdr3_aa: CSVGKAGGTDTQYF
j_call: TRBJ2-7; v_call: TRBV27; d_call: TRBD2; clone_size: .; cdr3_nt: TGTGCCAGCAGTTTATGGGGGGGAAGGGAGCAGTACTTC; cdr3_aa: CASSLWGGREQYF
j_call: TRBJ2-3; v_call: TRBV5-1; d_call: TRBD2; clone_size: once; cdr3_nt: TGCGCCAGCACCGGGGACTACAGCACAGATACGCAGTATTTT; cdr3_aa: CASTGDYSTDTQYF
j_call: TRBJ2-1; v_call: TRBV9; d_call: TRBD2; clone_size: .; cdr3_nt: TGTGCCAGCAGCGTAGCGGGGGGTCCCCTTGGCAATGAGCAGTTCTTC; cdr3_aa: CASSVAGGPLGNEQFF
j_call: TRBJ2-7; v_call: TRBV18; d_call: TRBD1; clone_size: once; cdr3_nt: TGTGCCAGCTCACCAACCGGGACAGGGATATACGAGCAGTACTTC; cdr3_aa: CASSPTGTGIYEQYF
j_call: TRBJ2-7; v_call: TRBV5-4; d_call: .; clone_size: once; cdr3_nt: TGTGCCAGCAGCGCCTCAGGGGGGAAGACCTACGAGCAGTACTTC; cdr3_aa: CASSASGGKTYEQYF
j_call: TRBJ2-7; v_call: TRBV6-4; d_call: .; clone_size: .; cdr3_nt: TGTGCCAGCAGTGACTCGAGCCCGTGGTACTTC; cdr3_aa: CASSDSSPWYF
j_call: TRBJ2-1; v_call: TRBV7-3; d_call: .; clone_size: .; cdr3_nt: TGTGCCAGCAGCTCAGGGACAACTACCCACAATGAGCAGTTCTTC; cdr3_aa: CASSSGTTTHNEQFF
j_call: TRBJ1-3; v_call: TRBV29-1; d_call: TRBD1; clone_size: once; cdr3_nt: TGCAGCGTCGGGGACAGCGCGGGAAACACCATATATTTT; cdr3_aa: CSVGDSAGNTIYF
j_call: TRBJ2-5; v_call: TRBV28; d_call: .; clone_size: .; cdr3_nt: TGTGCCAGCAGTTCTTCAGGGGTCCAAGAGACCCAGTACTTC; cdr3_aa: CASSSSGVQETQYF
j_call: TRBJ2-4; v_call: TRBV10-3; d_call: .; clone_size: .; cdr3_nt: TGTGCCATCAGTGAAATTAAGGGGGACAAAAACATTCAGTACTTC; cdr3_aa: CAISEIKGDKNIQYF
j_call: TRBJ2-1; v_call: TRBV19; d_call: TRBD2; clone_size: .; cdr3_nt: TGTGCCAGTAACCTAGCGGGGGGCGATGAGCAGTTCTTC; cdr3_aa: CASNLAGGDEQFF
j_call: TRBJ2-1; v_call: TRBV4-2; d_call: .; clone_size: .; cdr3_nt: TGTGCCAGCAGCCAAGAGCCTACGGAGGGCTCCTACAATGAGCAGTTCTTC; cdr3_aa: CASSQEPTEGSYNEQFF
j_call: TRBJ2-1; v_call: TRBV11-3; d_call: .; clone_size: .; cdr3_nt: TGTGCCAGCAGCTTGGGGGCAGAGTACAATGAGCAGTTCTTC; cdr3_aa: CASSLGAEYNEQFF
j_call: TRBJ2-1; v_call: TRBV4-1; d_call: TRBD2; clone_size: .; cdr3_nt: TGCGCCAGCAGCCAAGAGGCTAGCGGGGTGGCTGAGCAGTTCTTC; cdr3_aa: CASSQEASGVAEQFF
j_call: TRBJ2-2; v_call: TRBV4-1; d_call: TRBD2; clone_size: .; cdr3_nt: TGCGCCAGCAGCCAAGCTAGCGGGGGGCCGATAAACACCGGGGAGCTGTTTTTT; cdr3_aa: CASSQASGGPINTGELFF
j_call: TRBJ2-3; v_call: TRBV5-1; d_call: TRBD1; clone_size: .; cdr3_nt: TGCGCCAGCAGCAAACGTCGACAGGGTACTAGCACAGATACGCAGTATTTT; cdr3_aa: CASSKRRQGTSTDTQYF
j_call: TRBJ2-7; v_call: TRBV2; d_call: TRBD2; clone_size: .; cdr3_nt: TGTGCCAGCAGTGAGGGACTAGCGGGGTCTTACGAGCAGTACTTC; cdr3_aa: CASSEGLAGSYEQYF